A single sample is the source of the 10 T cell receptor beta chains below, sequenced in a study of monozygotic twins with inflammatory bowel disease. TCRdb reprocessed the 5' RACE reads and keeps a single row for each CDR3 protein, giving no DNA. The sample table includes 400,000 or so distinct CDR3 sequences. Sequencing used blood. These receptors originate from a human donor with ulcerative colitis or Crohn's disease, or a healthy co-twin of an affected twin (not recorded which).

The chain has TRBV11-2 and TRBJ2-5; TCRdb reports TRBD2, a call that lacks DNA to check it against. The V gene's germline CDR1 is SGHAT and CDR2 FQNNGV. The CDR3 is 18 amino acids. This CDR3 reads CASSLGLLAGGGQETQYF.

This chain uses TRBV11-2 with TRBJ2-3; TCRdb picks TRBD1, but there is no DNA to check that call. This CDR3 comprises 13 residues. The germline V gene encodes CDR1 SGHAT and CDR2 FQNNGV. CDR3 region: CAGRQGAHDTQYF.

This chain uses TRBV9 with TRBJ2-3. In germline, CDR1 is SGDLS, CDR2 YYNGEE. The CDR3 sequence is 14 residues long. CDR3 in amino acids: CASSPFERPDTQYF.

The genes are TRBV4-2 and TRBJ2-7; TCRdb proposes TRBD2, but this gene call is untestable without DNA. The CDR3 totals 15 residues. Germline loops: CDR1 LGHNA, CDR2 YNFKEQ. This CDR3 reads CASSQERGGPYEQYF.

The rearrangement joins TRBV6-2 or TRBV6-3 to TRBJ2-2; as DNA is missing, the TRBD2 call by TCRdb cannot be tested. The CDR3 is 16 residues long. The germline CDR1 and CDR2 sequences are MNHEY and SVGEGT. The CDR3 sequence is CASSTGLPTGAGELFF.

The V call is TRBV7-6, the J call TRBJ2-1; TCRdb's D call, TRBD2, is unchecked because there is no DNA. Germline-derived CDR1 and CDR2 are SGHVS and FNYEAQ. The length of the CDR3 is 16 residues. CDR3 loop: CASSLGLAGAYNEQFF.

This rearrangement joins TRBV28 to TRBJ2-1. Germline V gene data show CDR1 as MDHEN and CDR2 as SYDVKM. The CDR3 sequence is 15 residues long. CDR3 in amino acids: CASSPQGKSYNEQFF.

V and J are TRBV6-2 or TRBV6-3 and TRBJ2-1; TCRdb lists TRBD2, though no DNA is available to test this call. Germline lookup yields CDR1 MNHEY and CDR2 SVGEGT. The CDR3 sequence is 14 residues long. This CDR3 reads CASSFAGGYNEQFF.

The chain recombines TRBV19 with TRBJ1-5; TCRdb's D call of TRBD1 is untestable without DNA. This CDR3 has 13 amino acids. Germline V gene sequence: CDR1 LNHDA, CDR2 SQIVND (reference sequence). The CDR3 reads CASSIKGPQPQHF.

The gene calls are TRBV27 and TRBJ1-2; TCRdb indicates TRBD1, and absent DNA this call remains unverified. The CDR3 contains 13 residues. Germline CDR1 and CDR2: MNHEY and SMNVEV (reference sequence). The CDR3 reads CASSLGTTYGYTF.